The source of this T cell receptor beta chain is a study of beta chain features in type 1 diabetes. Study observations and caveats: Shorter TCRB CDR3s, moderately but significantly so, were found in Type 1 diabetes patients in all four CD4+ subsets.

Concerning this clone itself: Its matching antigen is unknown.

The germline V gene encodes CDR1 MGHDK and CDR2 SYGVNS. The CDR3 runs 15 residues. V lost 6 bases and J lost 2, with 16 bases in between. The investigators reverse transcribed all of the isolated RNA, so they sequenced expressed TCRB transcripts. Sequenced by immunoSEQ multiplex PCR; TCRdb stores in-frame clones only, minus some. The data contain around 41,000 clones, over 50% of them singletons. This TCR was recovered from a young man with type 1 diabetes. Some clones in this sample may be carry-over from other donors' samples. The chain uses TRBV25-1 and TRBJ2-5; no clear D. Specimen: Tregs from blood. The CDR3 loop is CASSLGSSAQETQYF. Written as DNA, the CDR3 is TGTGCCAGCAGCCTAGGTTCGTCAGCTCAAGAGACCCAGTACTTC.